Listed below are T cell receptor beta chains from one sample, sequenced in a study of vaccination effects on CD4 cells after COVID-19. These receptors are not linked to any known antigen. Repertoires were generated with immunoSEQ multiplex PCR, while TCRdb's copy carries only in-frame clones and drops some. In the table there are some 22,000 clones, around 72% of which are singletons. The sequences come from CD4+ T cells from PBMCs cultured with HCoV-NL63 spike peptides, collected before COVID-19 vaccination. The origin of the receptors is a human donor who received a COVID-19 vaccine. CDR3s include the opening cysteine and the closing phenylalanine or tryptophan. The order of the fields is CDR3 DNA, CDR3 protein, clone size, J gene, V gene, D gene. The D gene is left open where the match is weak. Part of the rows lack a size; the others show once, few, many or a class for expanded clones.

DNA: TGTGCCAGCAGCCCCCGACTAGCGGGGGCCAGCTCCTACGAGCAGTACTTC
CDR3: CASSPRLAGASSYEQYF
size: once
J: TRBJ2-7
V: TRBV7-2
D: TRBD2

DNA: TGTGCCAGCAGCCAAATACAGGGGGTCCAAGAGACCCAGTACTTC
CDR3: CASSQIQGVQETQYF
size: .
J: TRBJ2-5
V: TRBV14
D: TRBD1

DNA: TGTGCCAGCAGCCCCGGACTAGCGGGCTCCTACAATGAGCAGTTCTTC
CDR3: CASSPGLAGSYNEQFF
size: .
J: TRBJ2-1
V: TRBV11-1
D: TRBD2

DNA: TGTGCCAGCAGGACCCGGACTAGCTTCCCCGGGGAGCTGTTTTTT
CDR3: CASRTRTSFPGELFF
size: .
J: TRBJ2-2
V: TRBV2
D: TRBD2

DNA: TGTGCCAGCAGCATCGGGACCCGGAGCTATAATTCACCCCTCCACTTT
CDR3: CASSIGTRSYNSPLHF
size: .
J: TRBJ1-6
V: TRBV7-9
D: .

DNA: TGCGCCAGTAAAGCGGGGACCGTCGGAGATACGCAGTATTTT
CDR3: CASKAGTVGDTQYF
size: .
J: TRBJ2-3
V: TRBV5-1
D: TRBD2

DNA: TGTGCCAGCAGTGCCGACGGGCTTTGGGGCTACACCTTC
CDR3: CASSADGLWGYTF
size: .
J: TRBJ1-2
V: TRBV6-2/TRBV6-3
D: .

DNA: TGCAGCGTCCTGGGGACGTTGGGCTACACCTTC
CDR3: CSVLGTLGYTF
size: .
J: TRBJ1-2
V: TRBV29-1
D: .

DNA: TGTGCCAGTAGTATCGTGGCCGGCGGGAGGGCCCGCTACGAGCAGTACTTC
CDR3: CASSIVAGGRARYEQYF
size: .
J: TRBJ2-7
V: TRBV19
D: TRBD2

DNA: TGTGCCAGCAGCCCTCAGACAGGGAATGGGGAGACCCAGTACTTC
CDR3: CASSPQTGNGETQYF
size: .
J: TRBJ2-5
V: TRBV7-2
D: TRBD1

DNA: TGTGCCAGCAGTGAATTTTGGGACCTACCTCATGGCTACACCTTC
CDR3: CASSEFWDLPHGYTF
size: .
J: TRBJ1-2
V: TRBV2
D: .

DNA: TGTGCCAGCAGCCGGACCGATTATACGCAGTATTTT
CDR3: CASSRTDYTQYF
size: .
J: TRBJ2-3
V: TRBV12-3/TRBV12-4
D: .

DNA: TGTGCCACCAACAGGGCCAATTCACCCCTCCACTTT
CDR3: CATNRANSPLHF
size: .
J: TRBJ1-6
V: TRBV2
D: .

DNA: TGTGCCAGCTCACCAATACAGGGTTTGAGCTCTGGGGCCAACGTCCTGACTTTC
CDR3: CASSPIQGLSSGANVLTF
size: .
J: TRBJ2-6
V: TRBV18
D: .

DNA: TGTGCCACCAACAAAGTTTTCACAGGGGGCGGTGAAAAACTGTTTTTT
CDR3: CATNKVFTGGGEKLFF
size: .
J: TRBJ1-4
V: TRBV15
D: TRBD1

DNA: TGTGCCAGCAGCCCCTGGAGCGGCGGGAGAGGGTACGAGCAGTACTTC
CDR3: CASSPWSGGRGYEQYF
size: .
J: TRBJ2-7
V: TRBV7-9
D: TRBD2

DNA: TGTGCCAGCAGGGGGGGCACAGATACGCAGTATTTT
CDR3: CASRGGTDTQYF
size: .
J: TRBJ2-3
V: TRBV6-5
D: .

DNA: TGTGCCAGCAGCTTTGCGAGACGCTCCTACAATGAGCAGTTCTTC
CDR3: CASSFARRSYNEQFF
size: .
J: TRBJ2-1
V: TRBV7-9
D: .

DNA: TGTGCCAGCAGCCTACCCAACAGGGGATCTGGAAACACCATATATTTT
CDR3: CASSLPNRGSGNTIYF
size: .
J: TRBJ1-3
V: TRBV5-4
D: TRBD1

DNA: TGTGCCAGCAGTCCGAGGGGCCCCTACGAGCAGTACTTC
CDR3: CASSPRGPYEQYF
size: few
J: TRBJ2-7
V: TRBV6-5
D: .

DNA: TGTGCCAGCAGCCAAGATGTCCCAGCGCCCTACAATGAGCAGTTCTTC
CDR3: CASSQDVPAPYNEQFF
size: .
J: TRBJ2-1
V: TRBV4-2
D: .

DNA: TGTGCCAGCAGCGCGGGCCGATCGGACAGGTCCAATGAGCAGTTCTTC
CDR3: CASSAGRSDRSNEQFF
size: once
J: TRBJ2-1
V: TRBV9
D: TRBD1

DNA: TGCGCCAGCAGCTTGGATGTGGGTAGAAACGAAAAACTGTTTTTT
CDR3: CASSLDVGRNEKLFF
size: .
J: TRBJ1-4
V: TRBV5-1
D: .

DNA: TGTGCCAGCAGTAGGGACAGGGCCTATAATTCACCCCTCCACTTT
CDR3: CASSRDRAYNSPLHF
size: .
J: TRBJ1-6
V: TRBV6-5
D: TRBD1

DNA: TGTGCCAGCAGTCTCGGGACAGAACAAGAGACCCAGTACTTC
CDR3: CASSLGTEQETQYF
size: .
J: TRBJ2-5
V: TRBV2
D: TRBD1

DNA: TGTGCCAGCAGCCTACTCAGGGAGACCGGGGAGCTGTTTTTT
CDR3: CASSLLRETGELFF
size: .
J: TRBJ2-2
V: TRBV6-4
D: .

DNA: TGTGCCAGCGGGGACAGGGGTCGGTCACCCCTCCACTTT
CDR3: CASGDRGRSPLHF
size: .
J: TRBJ1-6
V: TRBV2
D: TRBD1

DNA: TGCGGGCCGGGGCAGGGGAATGAGCAGTTCTTC
CDR3: CGPGQGNEQFF
size: .
J: TRBJ2-1
V: TRBV20-1
D: .

DNA: TGTGCCAGCAGCCAAGTAATGGGGTTGAGCTCCTACGAGCAGTACTTC
CDR3: CASSQVMGLSSYEQYF
size: .
J: TRBJ2-7
V: TRBV3-1/TRBV3-2
D: .

DNA: TGTGCCAGCAGCTCGACACAAATGAACACTGAAGCTTTCTTT
CDR3: CASSSTQMNTEAFF
size: .
J: TRBJ1-1
V: TRBV5-4
D: .

DNA: TGTGCCAGCAGCCACCCACGGGGACTAGCGGTCTCCTACGAGCAGTACTTC
CDR3: CASSHPRGLAVSYEQYF
size: .
J: TRBJ2-7
V: TRBV3-1/TRBV3-2
D: TRBD2

DNA: TGTGCCAGTAGTACCCAGACAGGGAGGCATCAGCCCCAGCATTTT
CDR3: CASSTQTGRHQPQHF
size: .
J: TRBJ1-5
V: TRBV19
D: TRBD1

DNA: TGTGCCTGGAGTCGTCACCCGCAAGGGACAGGCACTAACTATGGCTACACCTTC
CDR3: CAWSRHPQGTGTNYGYTF
size: .
J: TRBJ1-2
V: TRBV30
D: TRBD1

DNA: TGTGCCAGCAGCGACGCGGCGGGAGCGGCCTATACGCAGTATTTT
CDR3: CASSDAAGAAYTQYF
size: .
J: TRBJ2-3
V: TRBV5-6
D: TRBD2